This T cell receptor (beta chain) stems from a study of T-cell reconstitution after alpha-beta-depleted transplantation in children. General study findings and limits: Several hundred graft clones that had expanded were reportedly the source of alpha-beta T cells about two months after transplant. There were some patients whose high TCRbeta diversity at day 60 came from surviving recipient T cells and thymic progenitors. Once a year had passed after transplant, T-cell counts and diversity came mostly from newly produced T cells.

V lost 1 base to trimming and J lost 2 bases, with 9 bases between them. The CDR3 spans 14 residues. Germline assignment: CDR1 LGHNA and CDR2 YNFKEQ. Turning to this clonotype: The target antigen is unknown.

Preparation of the TCRbeta library used unique molecular identifiers. In TCRdb, the PCR reads were re-called with MiXCR into one record per CDR3 protein. This table holds about 300,000 distinct CDR3 sequences, 7.5% to 9% found once. The sample was peripheral blood, taken 360 days after TCRalphabeta/CD19-depleted stem cell transplant. The chain employs TRBV4-2 and TRBJ2-7; TRBD2 might be the D (5 bases). This receptor was taken from a female patient aged 2 to 10 who had a stem cell transplant for Fanconi anemia, so the T cells may come from the graft donor. The CDR3 bases are TGTGCCAGCAGCCAAGGCGTAGCGCCCTACGAGCAGTACGTC. Encoded protein: CASSQGVAPYEQYV.